The rows below give T cell receptor beta chains drawn from one sample of a study of Graves' ophthalmopathy and Graves' hyperthyroidism. TCRdb reprocessed the multiplex PCR reads with MiXCR, giving one entry per CDR3 protein. The table has over a million distinct CDR3 sequences, about two fifths seen once. Sequencing was done on a sample of peripheral blood or thyroid tissue (not recorded which). Receptors originate from an adult man with Graves' hyperthyroidism. The CDR3 runs from the conserved cysteine through the conserved F or W. D genes are given only for firm matches. The size field is filled for only some rows; it gives once, few, many or a size class.

size: NA; J: TRBJ1-3; V: TRBV9; D: NA; DNA: TGTGCCAGCAGCGCTGTGGGGTGGCGGGACACCATATATTTT; CDR3: CASSAVGWRDTIYF
size: many; J: TRBJ1-2; V: TRBV6-5; D: NA; DNA: TGTGCCAGCAGTTATGGACAGTACGGCTACACCTTC; CDR3: CASSYGQYGYTF
size: many; J: TRBJ1-5; V: TRBV7-2; D: NA; DNA: TGTGCCAGCAGCCAAACGGGCCCTCAGCCCCAGCATTTT; CDR3: CASSQTGPQPQHF
size: few; J: TRBJ2-5; V: TRBV7-2; D: TRBD2; DNA: TGTGCCAGCAGTCCCCCTACACTAGCGGGGGTAGAGACCCAGTACTTC; CDR3: CASSPPTLAGVETQYF
size: NA; J: TRBJ2-6; V: TRBV7-2; D: NA; DNA: TGTGCCAGCAGCCTAGGGGCCGCTGCTGGGGCCAACGTCCTGACTTTC; CDR3: CASSLGAAAGANVLTF
size: NA; J: TRBJ2-7; V: TRBV6-5; D: NA; DNA: TGTGCCAGCAGTTATACTATTAGCTCCTACGAGCAGTACTTC; CDR3: CASSYTISSYEQYF
size: many; J: TRBJ1-2; V: TRBV7-3; D: TRBD1; DNA: TGTGCCAGCAGCTCATTCCCAGGACAGGGTGTCCGTGGCTACACCTTC; CDR3: CASSSFPGQGVRGYTF
size: NA; J: TRBJ1-1; V: TRBV10-2; D: NA; DNA: TGTGCCATCATGGTAGCCACTGAAGCTTTCTTT; CDR3: CAIMVATEAFF
size: NA; J: TRBJ2-5; V: TRBV7-9; D: NA; DNA: TGTGCCAGCAGCCCGACAGGGTACTTC; CDR3: CASSPTGYF
size: few; J: TRBJ1-6; V: TRBV10-2; D: NA; DNA: TGCGCCAGCAGCGTAACGGGGGGGCAGGGACATAATTCACCCCTCCACTTT; CDR3: CASSVTGGQGHNSPLHF
size: NA; J: TRBJ2-7; V: TRBV10-3; D: TRBD1; DNA: TGTGCCATCAGCGGGACAGGGGGTGGCGAGCAGTACTTC; CDR3: CAISGTGGGEQYF
size: NA; J: TRBJ2-5; V: TRBV2; D: NA; DNA: TGTGCCAGCAGACCCCCCAGCGGTTCTAGGCCAGGGACCCAGTACTTC; CDR3: CASRPPSGSRPGTQYF
size: NA; J: TRBJ2-7; V: TRBV14; D: NA; DNA: TGTGCCAGCAGTCAAGAATCGATGAGCTCCTACGAGCAGTACTTC; CDR3: CASSQESMSSYEQYF
size: many; J: TRBJ2-7; V: TRBV7-8; D: TRBD1; DNA: TGTGCCAGCAGCGCACGGGACAGGGGTAACGAGCAGTACTTC; CDR3: CASSARDRGNEQYF
size: NA; J: TRBJ2-5; V: TRBV7-2; D: TRBD2; DNA: TGTGCCAGCAGCCCTCTACTAGCGGGAGGAATCCAAGAGACCCAGTACTTC; CDR3: CASSPLLAGGIQETQYF
size: NA; J: TRBJ1-2; V: TRBV29-1; D: NA; DNA: TGCAGCTTTGTCCTGAATGGCTACACCTTC; CDR3: CSFVLNGYTF
size: many; J: TRBJ2-5; V: TRBV7-9; D: NA; DNA: TGTGCCAGCAGCCCCCGCCGAACCGAGACGGAACCGCAAGAGACCCAGTACTTC; CDR3: CASSPRRTETEPQETQYF
size: NA; J: TRBJ2-7; V: TRBV20-1; D: NA; DNA: TGCAGTGCAAGGGACAACTCCTACGAGCAGTACTTC; CDR3: CSARDNSYEQYF
size: few; J: TRBJ2-7; V: TRBV4-1; D: TRBD1; DNA: TGCGCCAGCAGCCTTGAATTCGGGACAGCCTACGAGCAGTACTTC; CDR3: CASSLEFGTAYEQYF